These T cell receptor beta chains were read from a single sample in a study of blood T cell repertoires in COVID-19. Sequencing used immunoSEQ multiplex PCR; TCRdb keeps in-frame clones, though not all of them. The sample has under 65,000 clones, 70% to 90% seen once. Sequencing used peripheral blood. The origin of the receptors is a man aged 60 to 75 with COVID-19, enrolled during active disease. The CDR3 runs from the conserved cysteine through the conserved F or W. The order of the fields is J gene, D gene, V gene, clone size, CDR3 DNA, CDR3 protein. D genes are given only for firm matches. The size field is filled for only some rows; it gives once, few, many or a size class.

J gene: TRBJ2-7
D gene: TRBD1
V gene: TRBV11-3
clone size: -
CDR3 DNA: TGTGCCAGCAGCTTAGGGACAGGCTACGAGCAGTACTTC
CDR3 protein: CASSLGTGYEQYF

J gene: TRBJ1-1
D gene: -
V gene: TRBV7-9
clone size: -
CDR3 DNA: TGTGCCAGCAGCTTAGAACAGAACACTGAAGCTTTCTTT
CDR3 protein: CASSLEQNTEAFF

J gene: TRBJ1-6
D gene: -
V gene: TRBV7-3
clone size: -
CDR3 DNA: TGTGCCAGCAGCGCGGGGCTGGGGGGTAATTCACCCCTCCACTTT
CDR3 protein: CASSAGLGGNSPLHF

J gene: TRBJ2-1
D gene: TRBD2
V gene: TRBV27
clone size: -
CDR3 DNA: TGTGCCAGCAGCAGGGGTAGCGGGACCGGCGATGTCGGTGAGCAGTTCTTC
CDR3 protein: CASSRGSGTGDVGEQFF

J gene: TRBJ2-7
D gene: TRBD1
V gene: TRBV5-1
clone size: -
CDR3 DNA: TGCGCCAGCAGCCCAAGGACAGGGAGCTCCTACGAGCAGTACTTC
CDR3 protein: CASSPRTGSSYEQYF

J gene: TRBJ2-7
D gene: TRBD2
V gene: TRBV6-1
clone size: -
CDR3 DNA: TGTGCCAGCAGTGAAGGACTAGCGGGCGGCTACGAGCAGTACTTC
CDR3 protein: CASSEGLAGGYEQYF

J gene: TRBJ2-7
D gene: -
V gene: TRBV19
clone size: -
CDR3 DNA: TGTGCCAGTAGCCCGGACATCACCTACGAGCAGTACTTC
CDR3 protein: CASSPDITYEQYF

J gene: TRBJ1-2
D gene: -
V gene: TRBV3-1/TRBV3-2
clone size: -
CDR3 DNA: TGTGCCAGCAGCCACCTCCGGGACATAGGAGATGGCTACACCTTC
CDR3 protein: CASSHLRDIGDGYTF

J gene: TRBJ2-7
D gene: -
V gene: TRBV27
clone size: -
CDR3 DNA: TGTGCCAGCAGTCCCCAGACAGTTTCCTACGAGCAGTACTTC
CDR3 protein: CASSPQTVSYEQYF

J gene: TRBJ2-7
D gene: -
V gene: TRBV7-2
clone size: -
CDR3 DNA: TGTGCCAGCAGCGTCTTCGGGGGCGAGCAGTACTTC
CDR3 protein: CASSVFGGEQYF

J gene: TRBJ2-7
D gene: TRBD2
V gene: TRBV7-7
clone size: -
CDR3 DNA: TGTGCTAGCAGCTTAGAACTAGCGGGCGAGCAGTACTTC
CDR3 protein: CASSLELAGEQYF

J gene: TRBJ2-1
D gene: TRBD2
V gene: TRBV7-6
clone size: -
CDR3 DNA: TGTGCCAGCAGCCGAAACACTGGACTAGCGGGAGGCACCTCCTACAATGAGCAGTTCTTC
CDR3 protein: CASSRNTGLAGGTSYNEQFF

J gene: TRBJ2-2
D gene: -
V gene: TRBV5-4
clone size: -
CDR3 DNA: TGTGCCAGCAGGGGGACTCCCTCAAGGACCGGGGAGCTGTTTTTT
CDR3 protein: CASRGTPSRTGELFF

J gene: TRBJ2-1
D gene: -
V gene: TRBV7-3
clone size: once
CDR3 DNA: TGTGCCAGCAGCTATCAGGGGCTCAATGAGCAGTTCTTC
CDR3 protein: CASSYQGLNEQFF

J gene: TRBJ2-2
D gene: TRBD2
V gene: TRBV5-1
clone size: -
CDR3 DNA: TGCGCCAGCAGCCTGACTAGCGGGGACTCCACCGGGGAGCTGTTTTTT
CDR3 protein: CASSLTSGDSTGELFF

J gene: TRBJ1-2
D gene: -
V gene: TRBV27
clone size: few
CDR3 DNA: TGTGCCAGCCTACCGGCAGGGGTTACCAATGGCTACACCTTC
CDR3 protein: CASLPAGVTNGYTF

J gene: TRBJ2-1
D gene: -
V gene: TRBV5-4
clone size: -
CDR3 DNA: TGTGCCAGCAGCTTGGACGCTGCCAGCGTGCATGAGCAGTTCTTC
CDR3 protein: CASSLDAASVHEQFF

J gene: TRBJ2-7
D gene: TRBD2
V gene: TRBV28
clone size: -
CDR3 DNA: TGTGCCAGCAGTTTATCCGGGACTAGGAACGAGCAGTACTTC
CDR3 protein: CASSLSGTRNEQYF

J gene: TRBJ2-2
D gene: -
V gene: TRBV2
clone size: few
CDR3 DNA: TGTGCCAGCAGTGAAGGAGGCGGGGCGAACACCGGGGAGCTGTTTTTT
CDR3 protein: CASSEGGGANTGELFF

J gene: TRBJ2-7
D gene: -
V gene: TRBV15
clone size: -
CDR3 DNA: TGTGCCACCAGGGCCCACACAAGCTACGAGCAGTACTTC
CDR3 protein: CATRAHTSYEQYF

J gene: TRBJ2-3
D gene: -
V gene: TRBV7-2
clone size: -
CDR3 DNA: TGTGCCAGCAGCTCTACCTTCAGGGGGTATTTT
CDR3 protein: CASSSTFRGYF

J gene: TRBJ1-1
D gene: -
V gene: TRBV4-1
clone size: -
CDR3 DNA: TGCGCCAGCAGCCAAGCAGGGTTGGGCATGGGAGGTACTGAAGCTTTCTTT
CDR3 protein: CASSQAGLGMGGTEAFF

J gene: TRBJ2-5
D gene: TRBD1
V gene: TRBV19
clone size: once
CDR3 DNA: TGTGCCAGTAGTACCGGGACAGGGGGCGGCGAAGAGACCCAGTACTTC
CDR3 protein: CASSTGTGGGEETQYF

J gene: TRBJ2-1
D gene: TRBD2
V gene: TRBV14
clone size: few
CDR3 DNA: TGTGCCAGCAGCCTCTTTAGCGGGAGGGACTACAATGAGCAGTTCTTC
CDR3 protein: CASSLFSGRDYNEQFF

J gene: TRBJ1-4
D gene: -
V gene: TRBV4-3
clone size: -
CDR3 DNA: TGCGCCAGCAGCCAAGGGGGGCAGCCTAGTGAAAAACTGTTTTTT
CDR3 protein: CASSQGGQPSEKLFF

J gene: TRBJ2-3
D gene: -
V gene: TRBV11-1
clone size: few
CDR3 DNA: TGTGCCAGCAGCTTACTACGCACAGATACGCAGTATTTT
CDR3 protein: CASSLLRTDTQYF

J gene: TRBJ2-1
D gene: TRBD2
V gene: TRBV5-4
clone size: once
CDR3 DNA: TGTGCCAGCGGATTAACCGGGACTAGCGGGAGGTTTGAGCAGTTCTTC
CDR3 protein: CASGLTGTSGRFEQFF

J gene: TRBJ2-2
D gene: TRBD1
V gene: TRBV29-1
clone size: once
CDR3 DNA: TGCAGCGTTTCGCCCGGGACAGGGGATCGGCTCGGGGAGCTGTTTTTT
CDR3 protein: CSVSPGTGDRLGELFF

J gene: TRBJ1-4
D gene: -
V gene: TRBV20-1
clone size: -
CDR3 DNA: TGCAGTGCTAGAATCGAGGAAAAACTGTTTTTT
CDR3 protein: CSARIEEKLFF

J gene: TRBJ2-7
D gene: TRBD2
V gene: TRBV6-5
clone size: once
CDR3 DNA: TGTGCCAGCAGTTTAAGCGGGGCGGAAACCTACGAGCAGTACTTC
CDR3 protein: CASSLSGAETYEQYF

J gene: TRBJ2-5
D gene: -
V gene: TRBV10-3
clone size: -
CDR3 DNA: TGTGCCATCGGACGTGGTGAGGGGGTAGAGACCCAGTACTTC
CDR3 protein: CAIGRGEGVETQYF

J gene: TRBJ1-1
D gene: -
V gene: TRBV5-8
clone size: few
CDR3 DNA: TGTGCCAGCAGCTTGTATGGCGGCACTGAAGCTTTCTTT
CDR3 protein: CASSLYGGTEAFF

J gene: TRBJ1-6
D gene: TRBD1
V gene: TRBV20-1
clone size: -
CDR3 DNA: TGCAGTGCTAGTTCCGGACAGGGAGGTTCACCCCTCCACTTT
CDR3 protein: CSASSGQGGSPLHF

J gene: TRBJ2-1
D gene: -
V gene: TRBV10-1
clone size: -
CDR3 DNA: TGCGCCAGCCCAGAGGGGACCAGGGGTCAAGTGCGTGAGCAGTTCTTC
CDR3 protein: CASPEGTRGQVREQFF

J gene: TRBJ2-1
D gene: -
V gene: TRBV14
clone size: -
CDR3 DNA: TGTGCCAGCAGCCCTCTTGGGGGGCTAGCGGTCCTTGAGCAGTTCTTC
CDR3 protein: CASSPLGGLAVLEQFF

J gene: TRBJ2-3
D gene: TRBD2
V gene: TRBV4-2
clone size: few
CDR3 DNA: TGTGCCAGCAGCCCCCAACTAGCGGGGGGCACAGATACGCAGTATTTT
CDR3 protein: CASSPQLAGGTDTQYF